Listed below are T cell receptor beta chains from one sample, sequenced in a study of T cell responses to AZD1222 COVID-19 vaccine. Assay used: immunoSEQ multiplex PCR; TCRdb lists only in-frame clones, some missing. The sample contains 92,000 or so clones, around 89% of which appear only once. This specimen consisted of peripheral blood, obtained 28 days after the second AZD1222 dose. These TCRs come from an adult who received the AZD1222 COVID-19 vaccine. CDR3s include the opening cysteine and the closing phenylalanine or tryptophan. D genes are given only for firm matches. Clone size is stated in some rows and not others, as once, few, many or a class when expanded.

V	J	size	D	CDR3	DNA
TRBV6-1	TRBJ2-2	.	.	CASSEFVNTGELFF	TGTGCCAGCAGTGAGTTTGTGAACACCGGGGAGCTGTTTTTT
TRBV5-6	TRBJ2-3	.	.	CATKRDGASTDTQYF	TGTGCCACCAAAAGGGACGGAGCTAGCACAGATACGCAGTATTTT
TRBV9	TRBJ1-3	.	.	CASSDYGRGNTIYF	TGTGCCAGCAGCGACTATGGTCGTGGAAACACCATATATTTT
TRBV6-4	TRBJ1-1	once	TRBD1	CASRTEQGVVIEAFF	TGTGCCAGCAGGACTGAACAGGGGGTAGTCATTGAAGCTTTCTTT
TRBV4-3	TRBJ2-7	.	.	CASSQDRGVYEQYF	TGCGCCAGCAGCCAAGATCGTGGGGTTTACGAGCAGTACTTC
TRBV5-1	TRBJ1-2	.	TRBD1	CASRLRTGEIYGYTF	TGCGCCAGCAGATTAAGGACAGGGGAGATCTATGGCTACACCTTC
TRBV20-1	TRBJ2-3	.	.	CSARTDTQYF	TGCAGTGCTCGAACAGATACGCAGTATTTT
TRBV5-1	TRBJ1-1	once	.	CASSPIGGGEAFF	TGCGCCAGCAGCCCCATCGGGGGGGGTGAAGCTTTCTTT
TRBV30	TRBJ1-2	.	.	CAWNLPRFTISGFSGYTF	TGTGCCTGGAACCTTCCCCGGTTTACGATCTCTGGTTTCTCCGGCTACACCTTC
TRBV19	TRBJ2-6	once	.	CASSIQGTSGANVLTF	TGTGCCAGTAGTATCCAGGGGACGAGCGGGGCCAACGTCCTGACTTTC
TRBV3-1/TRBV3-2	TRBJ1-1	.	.	CASSFRSVLVNTEAFF	TGTGCCAGCAGCTTTCGGTCTGTGCTGGTGAACACTGAAGCTTTCTTT